This TCR beta chain derives from a study of T-cell reconstitution after alpha-beta-depleted transplantation in children. Unique molecular identifiers were incorporated into the prepared TCRbeta library. One entry per CDR3 protein results from TCRdb running MiXCR on the PCR reads. The sample has over 200,000 distinct CDR3 sequences, roughly a tenth seen once. Germline V CDR1 and CDR2: DFQATT, SNEGSKA (reference sequence). CDR3 size: 17 residues. Trimming stripped 2 bases from V and 3 bases from J, with 22 bases between. The chain has TRBV20-1 and TRBJ1-1; maybe TRBD1 (5 bases). This sample comprised PBMCs from the stem cell graft donor, obtained from the stem cell graft. This receptor was obtained from a human donor who donated a stem cell graft to a child with acute lymphoblastic leukemia. The CDR3 here is CSARTLPGGGADTEAFF. DNA for the CDR3: TGCAGTGCTAGAACCTTACCTGGCGGGGGAGCGGACACTGAAGCTTTCTTT.